Reported below is one T cell receptor (beta chain). Its antigen is currently unknown. Primers for the PCR totalled 60 Vbeta and 13 Jbeta. Libraries were prepared by immunoSEQ multiplex PCR; TCRdb keeps only in-frame clonotypes and omits some of them. The sample has approximately 120,000 clones. The data were taken from a study of cytomegalovirus exposure and HLA in healthy donors. Whole-study findings and limits: Reports showed the classifier diagnosing cytomegalovirus status with high specificity and sensitivity.

This CDR3 is built from 18 residues. Looked up from germline, CDR1 is SGHRS and CDR2 is YFSETQ. J lost 0 bases, V lost 0 bases, and 8 bases had no gene match. The chain employs TRBV5-1 and TRBJ1-4; 7 nucleotides match TRBD1. The sequenced sample was PBMCs. This receptor was identified in a man between 18 and 35 years old in good health and CMV-seronegative. The CDR3 loop reads CASSLGQGGPTTNEKLFF. The CDR3 region has the DNA TGCGCCAGCAGCTTGGGACAGGGAGGACCCACAACTAATGAAAAACTGTTTTTT.